This note documents a single TCR beta chain sequence. This specimen belongs to a study of cytomegalovirus exposure and HLA in healthy donors. Across the whole study: An earlier analysis identified 110 million or so unique TCR beta sequences in 150 million to 200 million T cells.

Primers for the PCR totalled 60 Vbeta and 13 Jbeta. As processed by the authors: Later work found 65 million to 85 million unique TCR beta chains, with approximately 12 million shared. Sequencing used immunoSEQ multiplex PCR; TCRdb keeps in-frame clones, though not all of them. V and J calls and clone size follow that table, whereas D and trimming were derived from the DNA. The sample holds about 150,000 clones, around 72% seen once. This receptor was identified in a man aged 40-50 years in good health and CMV-seronegative. Material: PBMCs.

CDR3 DNA: TGTGCCAGCAGCCTTTCTCTAGGGATTCTAGGGGGCTGGGAGGCTGAAGCTTTCTTT. It translates to CASSLSLGILGGWEAEAFF. The V gene is TRBV11-2, the J gene TRBJ1-1; 7 positions agree with TRBD1. This CDR3 is built from 19 residues. CDR1 is SGHAT, CDR2 FQNNGV, per germline. Trimming at V came to 5 bases and at J to 6 bases, leaving 24 bases not matched to a gene.